Below, 19 T cell receptor beta chains from the same sample are listed, as sequenced in a study of blood T cell repertoires in COVID-19. Assay used: immunoSEQ multiplex PCR; TCRdb lists only in-frame clones, some missing. The sample includes 240,000 or so clones, 82% of them seen just once. The sample was peripheral blood. The receptors were sampled from a young woman with acute or convalescent COVID-19.

The rearrangement links TRBV2 to TRBJ2-7, with D tentatively TRBD1 (6 bases). V lost 7 bases, J lost 4 bases, and 17 bases lay in between. The CDR3 runs to 14 residues. CDR1 and CDR2 from the germline V gene are SNHLY and FYNNEI. CDR3 loop: CASTGDTYNYEQYF. CDR3 coding DNA: TGTGCCAGCACAGGGGACACCTATAATTACGAGCAGTACTTC.

The count of this clone is one. The gene calls are TRBV3-1 (or the pseudogene TRBV3-2) and TRBJ1-2, with 9 nucleotides matching TRBD1. There are 14 residues in the CDR3. Per germline, CDR1 LGHDT and CDR2 YNNKEL (reference sequence). V shed 4 bases, J shed 4 bases, and the junction held 4 bases outside the gene matches. The CDR3 spells CASSPWGQGYGYTF. The CDR3 nucleotides read TGTGCCAGCAGCCCTTGGGGACAGGGCTATGGCTACACCTTC.

The CDR3: CASRGQFDSPLHF. CDR3 DNA: TGTGCCAGCAGGGGACAGTTCGATTCACCCCTCCACTTT. This chain joins TRBV6-4 and TRBJ1-6; 7 nucleotides agree with TRBD1. This CDR3 comprises 13 residues. Germline V gene data show CDR1 as MRHNA and CDR2 as SNTAGT. V shed 6 bases, J shed 8 bases, and the junction held 4 bases outside the gene matches.

As DNA, the CDR3 is TGTGCCAGCAGCGTTTCCGGGACACCCAAGGAAGAGACCCAGTACTTC. It is translated as CASSVSGTPKEETQYF. The chain uses TRBV9 and TRBJ2-5; a weak D match, TRBD1 (6 bases). The CDR3 contains 16 residues. The V gene's germline CDR1 is SGDLS and CDR2 YYNGEE. V lost 2 bases and J 3 bases, leaving 17 bases between the germline ends.

The chain recombines TRBV28 with TRBJ2-6; weak D call: TRBD1 (6 bases). Per germline, CDR1 MDHEN and CDR2 SYDVKM. The V gene lost 6 bases and the J gene lost 4 bases, with 16 bases spanning the gap. The CDR3 consists of 16 residues. The CDR3 bases are TGTGCCAGCAGGTCTTCACAGGGAACAGGGGCCAACGTCCTGACTTTC. Protein product: CASRSSQGTGANVLTF.

This chain joins TRBV27 and TRBJ2-1; TRBD2 matches at 8 bases. This CDR3 contains 18 residues. V lost 7 bases, J lost 4 bases, and 18 bases stayed unmatched. In germline, CDR1 is MNHEY, CDR2 SMNVEV (reference sequence). The CDR3 reads CASIPAPVAGWLYNEQFF. The CDR3 nucleotides are TGTGCCAGCATTCCAGCCCCAGTAGCGGGATGGCTTTACAATGAGCAGTTCTTC.

The V call is TRBV19, the J call TRBJ1-5; TRBD1 matches 12 bases. The CDR3 runs 15 residues. J was trimmed by 4 bases and V by 11 bases; bases with no gene match: 9. Germline assignment: CDR1 LNHDA and CDR2 SQIVND (reference sequence). CDR3 nucleotide sequence: TGTGCCGCCCGGGACAGGGGGCAGAGGAATCAGCCCCAGCATTTT. Translating gives CAARDRGQRNQPQHF.

The rearrangement links TRBV2 to TRBJ1-3, with 9 bases lining up with TRBD1. V lost 7 bases and J lost 4; bases outside the gene matches: 5. Germline V lookup: CDR1 SNHLY, CDR2 FYNNEI. The CDR3 spans 14 residues. The CDR3 region has the DNA TGTGCCAGCACCTCCGGGACAGGGGGAAACACCATATATTTT. Its translation is CASTSGTGGNTIYF.

Concerning this clone: A read error may account for a junction end that differs from germline. This chain's CDR3 is CASSAADFSF. The CDR3 nucleotides are TGTGCCAGCAGCGCAGCAGACTTTTCTTTC. The gene calls are TRBV9 and TRBJ1-2; D is ambiguous. The CDR3 sequence is 10 residues long. The germline V gene encodes CDR1 SGDLS and CDR2 YYNGEE.

This clone was observed a few times. V is TRBV6-5 and J is TRBJ1-2; a possible D gene is TRBD1 (5 bases). The CDR3 length is 14 residues. Trimming cost V 3 bases and J 2 bases, with 10 bases left between them. Per the germline V gene, CDR1 is MNHEY and CDR2 is SVGAGI. CDR3: CASSYLGPNYGYTF. The CDR3 DNA reads as TGTGCCAGCAGTTATTTGGGGCCCAACTATGGCTACACCTTC.

In its sample, this clone was seen a few times. The V and J genes are TRBV27 and TRBJ1-6; D uncertain. Germline V lookup: CDR1 MNHEY, CDR2 SMNVEV (reference sequence). Deletions cut 2 bases from V and 6 bases from J, with 5 bases between. The CDR3 spans 13 residues. The CDR3 DNA sequence: TGTGCCAGCAGTTTACTTCGTAATTCACCCCTCCACTTT. Residues: CASSLLRNSPLHF.

The V gene is TRBV6-6, the J gene TRBJ2-1; D not resolved. From germline, CDR1 is MNHNY and CDR2 SVGAGI (reference sequence). The CDR3 extends over 13 amino acids. Trimming removed 6 bases from V and 3 bases from J, with 9 bases in between. CDR3 residues: CASSLAGYNEQFF. Here the CDR3 DNA reads TGTGCCAGCAGCCTCGCCGGCTACAATGAGCAGTTCTTC.

The rearrangement links TRBV6-1 to TRBJ2-3; 9 bases line up with TRBD2. This CDR3 has 17 amino acids. Germline V gene data show CDR1 as MNHNS and CDR2 as SASEGT. Germline trimming cut 4 bases from V and 2 bases from J; bases unmatched to any gene: 10. As DNA, the CDR3 is TGTGCCAGCAGTGTAGGCGGGAGGGCCGTTTACACAGATACGCAGTATTTT. It is translated as CASSVGGRAVYTDTQYF.

Concerning this clone: Mismatch with germline at one junction end may stem from a read error. The V call is TRBV7-7, the J call TRBJ2-1; TRBD2 is a possible D gene (6 bases). Germline V lookup: CDR1 SSHAT, CDR2 FNYEAQ (reference sequence). CDR3 length: 15 amino acids. The CDR3 DNA sequence: TGTGCTAGCAGCCCAGGGACTGGAATGGACAATGAGCAGTTCTTC. Residues: CASSPGTGMDNEQFF.

The chain uses TRBV3-1 (or the pseudogene TRBV3-2) and TRBJ2-2, with D possibly matching TRBD2 (6 bases). V was trimmed by 0 bases and J by 1 base, leaving 21 bases between them. CDR1 is LGHDT, CDR2 YNNKEL, per germline (reference sequence). The CDR3 is 20 amino acids. CDR3 sequence: CASSQEIYVGAGKNTGELFF. The CDR3 region has the DNA TGTGCCAGCAGCCAAGAAATCTATGTGGGAGCGGGCAAGAACACCGGGGAGCTGTTTTTT.

The chain carries TRBV9 and TRBJ2-4; 16 positions agree with TRBD2. This CDR3 is 17 amino acids long. The trim removed 3 bases at V and 5 bases at J, leaving 5 bases unmatched. CDR1 and CDR2 from the germline V gene are SGDLS and YYNGEE. Here the CDR3 DNA reads TGTGCCAGCAGCGGGGGACTAGCGGGAGGGCCTCAAAACATTCAGTACTTC. Amino acids: CASSGGLAGGPQNIQYF.

The chain couples TRBV7-9 to TRBJ1-5, with 7 bases that match TRBD1. The CDR3 extends over 17 amino acids. Per germline, CDR1 SEHNR and CDR2 FQNEAQ (reference sequence). V was pared by 0 bases and J by 7 bases, with 12 bases of the junction left unmatched. The CDR3 DNA reads as TGTGCCAGCAGCTTAGCGGCGTCGAGACAGGGTCCCCAGCCCCAGCATTTT. It specifies CASSLAASRQGPQPQHF.

The chain is built from TRBV6-5 and TRBJ1-1; D is perhaps TRBD1 (6 bases). The CDR3 is made up of 16 amino acids. Trimming left V 6 bases short and J 0 bases short, with 17 bases between. Germline values: CDR1 MNHEY, CDR2 SVGAGI. CDR3 loop: CASRYAGEWVNTEAFF. CDR3 bases: TGTGCCAGCAGGTACGCAGGGGAGTGGGTGAACACTGAAGCTTTCTTT.

The rearrangement uses TRBV30 and TRBJ2-7; 9 bases match TRBD2. The CDR3 totals 13 residues. Germline V gives CDR1 GTSNPN, CDR2 SVGIG (reference sequence). The J segment lost 6 bases and the V segment lost 2 bases, leaving 5 bases of the junction unmatched. DNA of the CDR3: TGTGCCTGGAGTAGAGCGGGAGGCCGCGAGCAGTACTTC. Its translation is CAWSRAGGREQYF.